These 28 T cell receptor beta chains were sequenced from one sample in a study of cytomegalovirus exposure and HLA in healthy donors. The study ran its PCR with 60 Vbeta and 13 Jbeta primers. Libraries were prepared by immunoSEQ multiplex PCR; TCRdb keeps only in-frame clonotypes and omits some of them. This sample has some 130,000 clones, with approximately 80% found just once. Sequenced input: PBMCs. These receptors all stem from a young man in good health and CMV-seronegative.

The chain couples TRBV29-1 to TRBJ2-3, with D tentatively TRBD1 (7 bases). CDR1 and CDR2 (germline): SQVTM, ANQGSEA. V was cut by 7 bases and J by 5 bases, with 16 bases left in between. The CDR3 spans 13 residues. Written as DNA, the CDR3 is TGCAGCGCAGGAGGGGGCCGGGAAGATACGCAGTATTTT. Translating it yields CSAGGGREDTQYF.

V and J are TRBV5-1 and TRBJ1-3; weak D call: TRBD1 (6 bases). Trimming stripped 0 bases from V and 0 bases from J, with 10 bases between. The CDR3 extends over 16 amino acids. Looked up from germline, CDR1 is SGHRS and CDR2 is YFSETQ. The CDR3 nucleotides read TGCGCCAGCAGCTTGGCCACAGGGACCTCTGGAAACACCATATATTTT. It translates to CASSLATGTSGNTIYF.

The chain carries TRBV7-8 and TRBJ2-1, with D possibly matching TRBD2 (5 bases). The germline V and J ends were trimmed by 7 bases and 8 bases, with 12 bases remaining between them. The length of the CDR3 is 12 residues. Germline V CDR1 and CDR2: SGHVS, FQNEAQ. CDR3 sequence: CASTSDGDEQFF. The CDR3 DNA reads TGTGCCAGCACCTCCGACGGGGATGAGCAGTTCTTC.

V gene TRBV4-2 combines with J gene TRBJ2-5; 8 bases align to TRBD2. Germline V gene lookup returns CDR1 LGHNA and CDR2 YNFKEQ. This CDR3 has 15 residues. V shed 4 bases and J 3 bases; nucleotides not matched to a gene: 7. The CDR3 DNA sequence: TGTGCCAGCAGCCCCCAGGAGCGGGAGAAAGAGACCCAGTACTTC. The encoded protein is CASSPQEREKETQYF.

The chain uses TRBV6-1 and TRBJ2-7; 12 nucleotides agree with TRBD2. Germline V gives CDR1 MNHNS, CDR2 SASEGT. J lost 7 bases, V lost 5 bases, and 15 bases had no gene match. This CDR3 spans 17 amino acids. CDR3 protein: CASSKGIRLAGAGEQYF. Here the CDR3 DNA reads TGTGCCAGCAGTAAAGGCATTAGACTAGCGGGAGCTGGGGAGCAGTACTTC.

The V call is TRBV28, the J call TRBJ1-5; possible D gene TRBD1, 6 bases. Germline V gives CDR1 MDHEN, CDR2 SYDVKM. V was cut by 5 bases and J by 7 bases, with 12 bases left in between. This CDR3 region has 13 residues. CDR3 loop: CASSISGVQPQHF. The CDR3 DNA follows: TGTGCCAGCAGTATTTCAGGGGTCCAGCCCCAGCATTTT.

Here the CDR3 reads CASSPPGLAEDTQYF. DNA of the CDR3: TGTGCCAGCTCACCACCGGGGCTAGCGGAAGATACGCAGTATTTT. The gene calls are TRBV18 and TRBJ2-3; 7 nucleotides align to TRBD2. From germline, CDR1 is KGHSH and CDR2 LQKENI. The trim removed 0 bases at V and 5 bases at J, leaving 5 bases unmatched. The CDR3 covers 15 residues.

This clone was counted a few times. The chain uses TRBV7-6 and TRBJ1-1, with D hard to call. V lost 1 base and J lost 2, with 8 bases in between. Germline CDR1 is SGHVS and CDR2 is FNYEAQ. This CDR3 comprises 14 residues. The CDR3 here is CASSLGAGNTEAFF. In DNA, the CDR3 is TGTGCCAGCAGCTTAGGTGCGGGTAACACTGAAGCTTTCTTT. The full variable domain, rest sourced from reference TRBV7-6 and TRBJ1-1, is GAGVSQSPRYKVTKRGQDVALRCDPISGHVSLYWYRQALGQGPEFLTYFNYEAQQDKSGLPNDRFSAERPEGSISTLTIQRTEQRDSAMYRCASSLGAGNTEAFFGQGTRLTVV.

The rearrangement links TRBV5-1 to TRBJ2-1, with 7 bases matching TRBD2. This CDR3 spans 13 amino acids. Germline V gene data show CDR1 as SGHRS and CDR2 as YFSETQ. Unmatched junction bases numbered 2, after V lost 3 bases and J lost 5 bases. The CDR3 sequence is CASSSGGNNEQFF. CDR3 coding DNA: TGCGCCAGCAGCTCCGGGGGGAACAATGAGCAGTTCTTC.

The rearrangement links TRBV29-1 to TRBJ2-7; the match to TRBD1 covers 10 bases. This CDR3 contains 13 residues. Germline CDR1 reads SQVTM; CDR2 reads ANQGSEA. With 7 bases clipped from V and 2 bases from J, the junction kept 5 bases outside the gene matches. In nucleotides, the CDR3 is TGCAGCGCCCGGGACAGGGGAACCTACGAGCAGTACTTC. Protein sequence: CSARDRGTYEQYF.

A few counts support this clone. The chain is built from TRBV28 and TRBJ1-1; D is ambiguous. V lost 2 bases and J lost 0, with 10 bases in between. Germline assignment: CDR1 MDHEN and CDR2 SYDVKM. The CDR3 has 15 amino acids. The CDR3 nucleotides are TGTGCCAGCAGTTTAGGTGGGAGCATGAACACTGAAGCTTTCTTT. Its translation: CASSLGGSMNTEAFF. The complete variable domain, with remaining parts taken from reference TRBV28 and TRBJ1-1, reads DVKVTQSSRYLVKRTGEKVFLECVQDMDHENMFWYRQDPGLGLRLIYFSYDVKMKEKGDIPEGYSVSREKKERFSLILESASTNQTSMYLCASSLGGSMNTEAFFGQGTRLTVV.

This clone was observed a handful of times. This rearrangement joins TRBV6-1 to TRBJ1-3, with D unclear. CDR3 length: 13 residues. Germline CDR1 is MNHNS and CDR2 is SASEGT. Deletions cut 6 bases from V and 9 bases from J, with 15 bases between. The chain's CDR3 is CASRMEGVGTIYF. CDR3 nucleotides: TGTGCCAGCAGGATGGAAGGAGTTGGCACCATATATTTT.

The CDR3 DNA reads as TGTGCCAGCAGTTTAGCAGGGGCAGGTGAGACCCAGTACTTC. Translated, it gives CASSLAGAGETQYF. The V gene is TRBV27, the J gene TRBJ2-5; perhaps TRBD1 as D (6 bases). Trimming shortened V by 2 bases and J by 5 bases, and 12 bases separated the two germline ends. This CDR3 region has 14 residues. Germline V gene data show CDR1 as MNHEY and CDR2 as SMNVEV (reference sequence).

This clone was seen once. The CDR3 spells CASNRDGSSTDTQYF. The CDR3 DNA reads TGCGCCAGCAACAGGGACGGATCTAGCACAGATACGCAGTATTTT. The chain couples TRBV5-1 to TRBJ2-3; a weak D match, TRBD1 (6 bases). The V end was cut by 6 bases, the J end by 0 bases, with 14 bases between. There are 15 residues in the CDR3. CDR1 is SGHRS, CDR2 YFSETQ, per germline.

This chain connects TRBV15 to TRBJ1-5, with 7 bases matching TRBD1. The junction had 9 bases not matched to a gene; V was cut back by 7 bases and J by 3 bases. The V gene's germline CDR1 is LNHNV and CDR2 YYDKDF (reference sequence). The CDR3 is 15 residues long. The CDR3 spells CATTQNRGHNQPQHF. The CDR3 DNA reads as TGTGCCACCACCCAGAACAGGGGACACAATCAGCCCCAGCATTTT.

This clone was detected ten times or more. The junction does not match germline at one end; this may be a read error. This chain links TRBV7-9 with TRBJ2-5; TRBD2 matches at 11 bases. Germline V gene sequence: CDR1 SEHNR, CDR2 FQNEAQ (reference sequence). This CDR3 is built from 15 residues. The DNA of the CDR3 is TGTGCCAGCAGCGTAGCGGGAGGGCTTCGTGAGACCCAGTACTTC. It translates to CASSVAGGLRETQYF. The full variable domain, completed using reference TRBV7-9 and TRBJ2-5, is DTGVSQNPRHKITKRGQNVTFRCDPISEHNRLYWYRQTLGQGPEFLTYFQNEAQLEKSRLLSDRFSAERPKGSFSTLEIQRTEQGDSAMYLCASSVAGGLRETQYFGPGTRLLVL.

The V gene is TRBV19, the J gene TRBJ1-5, with D maybe TRBD1 (6 bases). Germline V gene sequence: CDR1 LNHDA, CDR2 SQIVND (reference sequence). Trimming left V 6 bases short and J 3 bases short, with 15 bases between. The CDR3 contains 15 residues. The CDR3 reads CASSPLTGPNQPQHF. The CDR3 nucleotides are TGTGCCAGTAGCCCCTTAACAGGGCCCAATCAGCCCCAGCATTTT.

The chain employs TRBV9 and TRBJ2-1; no firm D call. CDR3 length: 13 amino acids. Germline V gene sequence: CDR1 SGDLS, CDR2 YYNGEE. Trimming stripped 6 bases from V and 0 bases from J, with 7 bases between. CDR3 protein: CASTPYSYNEQFF. The CDR3 bases are TGTGCCAGCACCCCCTACTCCTACAATGAGCAGTTCTTC.

The chain couples TRBV6-5 to TRBJ2-1, with 7 bases fitting TRBD1. Trimming cost V 7 bases and J 8 bases; bases outside gene matches: 8. The CDR3 is 13 amino acids. Germline V gene data show CDR1 as MNHEY and CDR2 as SVGAGI. The CDR3 spells CASKNTGADEQFF. The CDR3, as DNA: TGTGCCAGCAAAAATACAGGGGCCGATGAGCAGTTCTTC.

The chain links TRBV7-2 to TRBJ1-2, with TRBD1 as a possible D gene (6 bases). V dropped 5 bases and J dropped 8 bases, with 15 bases sitting between them. The germline V gene has CDR1 SGHTA and CDR2 FQGNSA. CDR3 length equals 13 residues. The CDR3 region is CASSPTRGGGYTF. The DNA of the CDR3 is TGTGCCAGCAGCCCCACCAGGGGTGGAGGCTACACCTTC.

The V call is TRBV6-4, the J call TRBJ1-1; D perhaps matches TRBD1 (5 bases). Germline CDR1 reads MRHNA; CDR2 reads SNTAGT. The CDR3 length is 14 residues. The germline V and J ends were trimmed by 3 bases and 7 bases, with 15 bases remaining between them. The CDR3: CASSEGRGSLEAFF. The CDR3 nucleotides are TGTGCCAGCAGTGAAGGGAGGGGATCGCTTGAAGCTTTCTTT.

On this clone itself: The sample carries other DNA sequences with the same CDR3. The gene calls are TRBV25-1 and TRBJ1-1, with D uncertain. From germline, CDR1 is MGHDK and CDR2 SYGVNS. The CDR3 totals 13 residues. For the CDR3, the DNA is TGTGCTAGTAGCCTTGGAGTGAACACTGAAGCTTTCTTT. Amino acid sequence: CASSLGVNTEAFF. The full variable domain, with the rest looked up from reference TRBV25-1 and TRBJ1-1, is EADIYQTPRYLVIGTGKKITLECSQTMGHDKMYWYQQDPGMELHLIHYSYGVNSTEKGDLSSESTVSRIRTEHFPLTLESARPSHTSQYLCASSLGVNTEAFFGQGTRLTVV.

This chain uses TRBV2 with TRBJ2-2; 7 bases are shared with TRBD1. Losses at the gene ends were 8 bases for V and 5 bases for J; bases not matched to a gene: 11. Germline V gene sequence: CDR1 SNHLY, CDR2 FYNNEI. The CDR3 is made up of 15 amino acids. The CDR3 DNA reads as TGTGCCAGCCGACGGGACAGTGATAAAACCGGGGAGCTGTTTTTT. Its protein is CASRRDSDKTGELFF.

V usage is TRBV7-9 and J usage is TRBJ2-7, with D possibly being TRBD1 (6 bases). Germline V gene lookup returns CDR1 SEHNR and CDR2 FQNEAQ (reference sequence). The V and J ends lost 5 bases and 2 bases respectively, with 10 bases between them. The CDR3 runs 13 residues. The CDR3 reads CASSLTGTYEQYF. The DNA for the CDR3 is TGTGCCAGCAGCCTGACAGGAACCTACGAGCAGTACTTC. The whole variable domain, filled in from reference TRBV7-9 and TRBJ2-7, reads DTGVSQNPRHKITKRGQNVTFRCDPISEHNRLYWYRQTLGQGPEFLTYFQNEAQLEKSRLLSDRFSAERPKGSFSTLEIQRTEQGDSAMYLCASSLTGTYEQYFGPGTRLTVT.

The chain combines TRBV30 with TRBJ2-2; 8 positions agree with TRBD1. With 4 bases clipped from V and 6 bases from J, the junction kept 1 base outside the gene matches. CDR1 is GTSNPN and CDR2 is SVGIG in the germline V gene (reference sequence). CDR3 length equals 12 residues. The CDR3 loop reads CAWNRGAGELFF. As DNA, the CDR3 is TGTGCCTGGAACAGGGGGGCCGGGGAGCTGTTTTTT.

This chain joins TRBV30 and TRBJ2-7; 14 bases are a match to TRBD2. This CDR3 contains 19 residues. Germline V gene data show CDR1 as GTSNPN and CDR2 as SVGIG (reference sequence). With 1 base clipped from V and 3 bases from J, the junction kept 14 bases outside the gene matches. DNA of the CDR3: TGTGCCTGGAGTGGCCCCGGACTAGCGGGAGGACCTAGATTCTACGAGCAGTACTTC. It specifies CAWSGPGLAGGPRFYEQYF. Based on the CDR3 plus reference TRBV30 and TRBJ2-7, the full variable domain is SQTIHQWPATLVQPVGSPLSLECTVEGTSNPNLYWYRQAAGRGLQLLFYSVGIGQISSEVPQNLSASRPQDRQFILSSKKLLLSDSGFYLCAWSGPGLAGGPRFYEQYFGPGTRLTVT.

The CDR3 here is CASTPPPSGREFEQYF. CDR3 coding DNA: TGTGCCAGCACCCCTCCGCCTAGCGGGAGGGAATTCGAGCAGTACTTC. The J gene is TRBJ2-7, the V gene TRBV21-1; the table names TRBD2, a call not compared with the DNA. TRBV21-1 is reported as a pseudogene. This CDR3 contains 16 residues.

The chain uses TRBV27 and TRBJ1-4; 8 bases agree with TRBD1. Germline-derived CDR1 and CDR2 are MNHEY and SMNVEV (reference sequence). The ends lost 5 bases at V and 4 bases at J; junction bases unmatched: 6. CDR3 length equals 15 residues. This CDR3 is CASSIQGAGNEKLFF. The CDR3 coding sequence is TGTGCCAGCAGTATCCAGGGGGCGGGTAATGAAAAACTGTTTTTT.